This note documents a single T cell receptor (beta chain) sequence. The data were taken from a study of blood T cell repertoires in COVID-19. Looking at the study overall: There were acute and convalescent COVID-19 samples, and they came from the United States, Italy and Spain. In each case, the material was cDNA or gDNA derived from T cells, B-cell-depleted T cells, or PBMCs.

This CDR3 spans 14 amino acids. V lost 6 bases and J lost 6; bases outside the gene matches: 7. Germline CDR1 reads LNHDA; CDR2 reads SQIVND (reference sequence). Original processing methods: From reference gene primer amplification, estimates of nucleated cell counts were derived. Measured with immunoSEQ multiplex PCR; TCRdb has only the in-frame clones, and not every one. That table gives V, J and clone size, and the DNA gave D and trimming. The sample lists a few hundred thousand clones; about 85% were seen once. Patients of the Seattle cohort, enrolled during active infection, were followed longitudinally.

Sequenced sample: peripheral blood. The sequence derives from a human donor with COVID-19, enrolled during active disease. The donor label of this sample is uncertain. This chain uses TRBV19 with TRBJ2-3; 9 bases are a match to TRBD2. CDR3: CASRVGSGSDTQYF. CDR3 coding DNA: TGTGCCAGTAGGGTGGGTAGCGGGAGCGATACGCAGTATTTT.